A single sample gave rise to the 6 T cell receptor beta chains below, sequenced in a study of cytomegalovirus exposure and HLA in healthy donors. Primers for the PCR totalled 60 Vbeta and 13 Jbeta. The repertoire was sequenced with immunoSEQ multiplex PCR; TCRdb's copy has only in-frame clones and lacks some. The sample carries about 110,000 clones, 79% recorded once. Sequenced: PBMCs. The origin of the receptors is a man younger than 40 in good health and CMV-seropositive.

This sequence joins TRBV5-6 and TRBJ2-2; possible D gene TRBD1, 5 bases. Trimming left V 6 bases short and J 5 bases short, with 20 bases between. CDR3 length: 16 amino acids. Germline CDR1 SGHDT, CDR2 YYEEEE. This CDR3 is CASTFVGPFDTGELFF. CDR3 nucleotide sequence: TGTGCCAGCACCTTTGTGGGGCCCTTTGATACCGGGGAGCTGTTTTTT.

V gene TRBV9 combines with J gene TRBJ2-1, with TRBD2 matching 9 bases. This CDR3 has 16 amino acids. Germline CDR1 is SGDLS and CDR2 is YYNGEE. V dropped 1 base and J dropped 1; count of bases not matched to a gene: 3. The CDR3 spells CASSVSSGGSYNEQFF. CDR3 nucleotides: TGTGCCAGCAGCGTATCCAGCGGGGGGTCCTACAATGAGCAGTTCTTC.

This clone was observed once. The gene calls are TRBV19 and TRBJ1-5, with no clear D. Germline assignment: CDR1 LNHDA and CDR2 SQIVND (reference sequence). With 4 bases removed from V and 5 bases from J, the gap between germline ends came to 12 bases. The CDR3 is 14 amino acids. CDR3 nucleotide sequence: TGTGCCAGTAGTACGCGGACTGTTGATCAGCCCCAGCATTTT. Amino acid sequence: CASSTRTVDQPQHF.

V and J are TRBV29-1 and TRBJ2-3; TRBD1 aligns across 7 bases. Germline assignment: CDR1 SQVTM and CDR2 ANQGSEA. After removal of 7 bases from V and 6 bases from J, the junction contained 4 bases not matched to a gene. This CDR3 spans 11 amino acids. This chain's CDR3 is CSGFRGDTQYF. As DNA, the CDR3 is TGCAGCGGATTCAGGGGGGATACGCAGTATTTT.

V is TRBV2 and J is TRBJ1-1; TRBD1 might be the D (6 bases). CDR1 and CDR2 (germline): SNHLY, FYNNEI. This CDR3 comprises 14 residues. Trimming removed 3 bases from V and 1 base from J, with 9 bases in between. The CDR3 DNA is TGTGCCAGCAGTGATCAGGGGTGGAACACTGAAGCTTTCTTT. Translation gives CASSDQGWNTEAFF.

V usage is TRBV5-1 and J usage is TRBJ2-1; perhaps TRBD2 as D (6 bases). The CDR3 is 13 residues long. V was trimmed by 4 bases and J by 5 bases, leaving 10 bases between them. The germline CDR1 and CDR2 sequences are SGHRS and YFSETQ. The CDR3 reads CASSVDYNNEQFF. Here the CDR3 DNA reads TGCGCCAGCAGCGTGGACTATAACAATGAGCAGTTCTTC.